The entry below describes one TCR beta chain. TCRdb reprocessed the 5' RACE reads with MiXCR, giving one entry per CDR3 protein. The repertoire includes around 420,000 distinct CDR3 sequences, roughly a quarter of them detected once, and around 8.7% sits in the top ten. The data were obtained in a study of T-cell memory formation after mild COVID-19. The CDR3 is 14 residues long. V was shortened by 5 bases and J by 2 bases, with 11 bases between the two germline ends. The V gene's germline CDR1 is SGHVS and CDR2 FNYEAQ. Sequencing was done on a sample of PBMCs or a T cell subset sorted from them (not recorded which). This chain joins TRBV7-6 and TRBJ2-3, with D maybe TRBD2 (6 bases). The origin of this receptor is an adult woman who had mild COVID-19 (a few samples of this study predate the infection). Cell type and time point are not known. DNA of the CDR3: TGTGCCAGCAGCGTTACTAGCACCACAGATACGCAGTATTTT. Its protein is CASSVTSTTDTQYF.